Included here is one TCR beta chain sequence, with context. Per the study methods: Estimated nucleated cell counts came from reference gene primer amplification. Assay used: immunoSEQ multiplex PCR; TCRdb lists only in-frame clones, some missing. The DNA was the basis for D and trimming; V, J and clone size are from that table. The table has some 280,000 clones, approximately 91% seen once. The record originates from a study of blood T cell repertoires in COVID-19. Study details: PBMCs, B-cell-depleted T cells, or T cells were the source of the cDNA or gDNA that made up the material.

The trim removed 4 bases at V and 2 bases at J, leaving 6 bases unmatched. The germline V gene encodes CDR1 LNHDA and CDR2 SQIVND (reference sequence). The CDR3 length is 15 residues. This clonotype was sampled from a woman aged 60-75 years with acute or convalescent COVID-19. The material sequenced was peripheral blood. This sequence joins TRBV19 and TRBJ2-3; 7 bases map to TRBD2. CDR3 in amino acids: CASSTTGGSTDTQYF. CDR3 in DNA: TGTGCCAGTAGTACAACGGGGGGATCCACAGATACGCAGTATTTT.